These T cell receptor beta chains were read from a single sample in a study of vaccination effects on CD4 cells after COVID-19. Method: immunoSEQ multiplex PCR; TCRdb's copy keeps in-frame clones and lacks some. The sample includes some 40,000 clones, roughly 80% seen only once; the top ten take 2.9%. These TCRs are of unknown antigen specificity. Sequenced material: CD4+ T cells from PBMCs cultured without peptide, taken before COVID-19 vaccination. These receptors all come from a human donor who received a COVID-19 vaccine. Both conserved end residues are part of each CDR3. The order of the fields is V gene, J gene, clone size, D gene, CDR3 DNA, CDR3 protein. A D gene is named only where the DNA matches it firmly. For some rows the clone size is stated as once, few or many, or as a class when expanded; others skip it.

V: TRBV2
J: TRBJ2-6
size: -
D: -
DNA: TGTGCCAGCAGGGATCATACCTTAACATACAACTCTGGGGCCAACGTCCTGACTTTC
CDR3: CASRDHTLTYNSGANVLTF

V: TRBV7-3
J: TRBJ2-3
size: -
D: TRBD2
DNA: TGTGCCAGCAGCTATCTAGCGGGGGCCCTCAATTTT
CDR3: CASSYLAGALNF

V: TRBV2
J: TRBJ2-3
size: -
D: -
DNA: TGTGCCAGCAAAATTGAGGTAGATTCAGATACGCAGTATTTT
CDR3: CASKIEVDSDTQYF

V: TRBV10-2
J: TRBJ2-6
size: -
D: -
DNA: TGCGCCAGCAGACCGACAGGGAGGGGCATCTCTGGGGCCAACGTCCTGACTTTC
CDR3: CASRPTGRGISGANVLTF

V: TRBV30
J: TRBJ1-2
size: -
D: -
DNA: TGTGCCTGGAACCTTATCGGTATTTTCGGAGGCTACACCTTC
CDR3: CAWNLIGIFGGYTF

V: TRBV28
J: TRBJ2-4
size: -
D: TRBD1
DNA: TGTGCCAGCAGTCCTTGGACAGGGCTAGCCAAAAACATTCAGTACTTC
CDR3: CASSPWTGLAKNIQYF

V: TRBV4-3
J: TRBJ1-2
size: -
D: -
DNA: TGCGCCAGCAGCCAAGATAAACGGGGCTACACCTTC
CDR3: CASSQDKRGYTF

V: TRBV6-5
J: TRBJ1-6
size: -
D: TRBD1
DNA: TGTGCCAGCCTACGGGACAGAAATTCACCCCTCCACTTT
CDR3: CASLRDRNSPLHF

V: TRBV18
J: TRBJ2-1
size: -
D: -
DNA: TGTGCCAGCTCACCACCAGTAGGTTCTGGAGGTGAATACAATGAGCAGTTCTTC
CDR3: CASSPPVGSGGEYNEQFF

V: TRBV12-3/TRBV12-4
J: TRBJ1-4
size: -
D: TRBD1
DNA: TGTGCCAGCAGTTTGGGACAGGGGAAAAAACTGTTTTTT
CDR3: CASSLGQGKKLFF

V: TRBV28
J: TRBJ1-2
size: -
D: -
DNA: TGTGCCAGCAGTACCACAGGCCTCTATGGCTACACCTTC
CDR3: CASSTTGLYGYTF

V: TRBV2
J: TRBJ2-3
size: -
D: TRBD1
DNA: TGTGCCAGCAGTCGGACAGGGGGCACAGATACGCAGTATTTT
CDR3: CASSRTGGTDTQYF

V: TRBV25-1
J: TRBJ2-5
size: -
D: -
DNA: TGTGCCAGCAGTGAGACAGTACAAGAGACCCAGTACTTC
CDR3: CASSETVQETQYF

V: TRBV6-1
J: TRBJ1-5
size: once
D: -
DNA: TGTGCCAGCAGTGACGTCGGGGGCACGGCCAATCAGCCCCAGCATTTT
CDR3: CASSDVGGTANQPQHF

V: TRBV5-4
J: TRBJ2-2
size: -
D: TRBD1
DNA: TGTGCCAGCAGGCGGACAGGGACCACCGGGGAGCTGTTTTTT
CDR3: CASRRTGTTGELFF

V: TRBV19
J: TRBJ1-4
size: -
D: -
DNA: TGTGCCAGTAGTATTGCGGAGGGCGGTGGTGAAAAACTGTTTTTT
CDR3: CASSIAEGGGEKLFF

V: TRBV18
J: TRBJ2-3
size: -
D: TRBD1
DNA: TGTGCCAGCTCACCACCGGCTCCTCGGGACAGGGATTCAGATACGCAGTATTTT
CDR3: CASSPPAPRDRDSDTQYF

V: TRBV24-1
J: TRBJ2-2
size: -
D: -
DNA: TGTGCCACCAGTGACCAGGGGGGCATTAACACCGGGGAGCTGTTTTTT
CDR3: CATSDQGGINTGELFF

V: TRBV5-8
J: TRBJ1-4
size: -
D: TRBD1
DNA: TGTGCCAGCAGCTCGGGACAGATTAATGAAAAACTGTTTTTT
CDR3: CASSSGQINEKLFF

V: TRBV24-1
J: TRBJ1-2
size: once
D: -
DNA: TGTGCCACCAGTGATCCGGAATTCCTTTATGGCTACACCTTC
CDR3: CATSDPEFLYGYTF

V: TRBV25-1
J: TRBJ1-3
size: -
D: -
DNA: TGTGCCAGCAGTGAGCAGGGGTTGACTGGAAACACCATATATTTT
CDR3: CASSEQGLTGNTIYF

V: TRBV4-1
J: TRBJ1-2
size: -
D: TRBD1
DNA: TGCGCCAGCAGCCAAAGACATGAGGACAGGGGCTATGGCTACACCTTC
CDR3: CASSQRHEDRGYGYTF

V: TRBV5-4
J: TRBJ2-3
size: -
D: TRBD2
DNA: TGTGCCAGCAGCTTTCCGGGACTAGCGGGGGGCCTAAGCACAGATACGCAGTATTTT
CDR3: CASSFPGLAGGLSTDTQYF

V: TRBV19
J: TRBJ2-5
size: -
D: -
DNA: TGTGCCAGTAGGCAGGGGCAAGAGACCCAGTACTTC
CDR3: CASRQGQETQYF

V: TRBV27
J: TRBJ2-3
size: -
D: -
DNA: TGTGCCAGCAGTTTATTCGGGTCAGGCCGATCAGATACGCAGTATTTT
CDR3: CASSLFGSGRSDTQYF

V: TRBV4-2
J: TRBJ1-2
size: -
D: TRBD1
DNA: TGTGCCAGCAGCCAAGAAGACAGGGAGAAGGATGGCTACACCTTC
CDR3: CASSQEDREKDGYTF

V: TRBV19
J: TRBJ2-1
size: few
D: TRBD1
DNA: TGTGCCAGTAGGAGGGGGCAAGTGATAGGCGAGCAGTTCTTC
CDR3: CASRRGQVIGEQFF

V: TRBV7-9
J: TRBJ1-3
size: -
D: -
DNA: TGTGCCAGCAACACCCAACGGGGGTCTGGAAACACCATATATTTT
CDR3: CASNTQRGSGNTIYF

V: TRBV18
J: TRBJ2-3
size: -
D: -
DNA: TGTGCCAGCTCACCAATAGCTGGGGGCGGGACAGATACGCAGTATTTT
CDR3: CASSPIAGGGTDTQYF

V: TRBV15
J: TRBJ1-1
size: -
D: TRBD1
DNA: TGTGCCACCAGGACCGACAGGGGGCTATCACGAACTGAAGCTTTCTTT
CDR3: CATRTDRGLSRTEAFF

V: TRBV5-1
J: TRBJ2-5
size: -
D: -
DNA: TGCGCCAGCAGCTTGGTTGGGGGACAAGAGACCCAGTACTTC
CDR3: CASSLVGGQETQYF

V: TRBV6-5
J: TRBJ1-1
size: -
D: -
DNA: TGTGCCAGCTCCGGGACGTCCTTTATGAACACTGAAGCTTTCTTT
CDR3: CASSGTSFMNTEAFF

V: TRBV7-3
J: TRBJ2-1
size: -
D: -
DNA: TGTGCCACCCCGACCGCTCCTGAGCAGTTCTTC
CDR3: CATPTAPEQFF

V: TRBV4-2
J: TRBJ2-3
size: -
D: TRBD2
DNA: TGTGCCAGCAGCCGAGGGTCTAGCGGGGGGGCAGATACGCAGTATTTT
CDR3: CASSRGSSGGADTQYF

V: TRBV9
J: TRBJ2-2
size: -
D: TRBD1
DNA: TGTGCCAGCAGCTACCAGGGGGCTGAGAACACCGGGGAGCTGTTTTTT
CDR3: CASSYQGAENTGELFF

V: TRBV21-1
J: TRBJ1-5
size: few
D: -
DNA: TGTGCCAGCAGCAAATTCTTGACAGTTACGGTGGAAGGCAATCAGCCCCAGCATTTT
CDR3: CASSKFLTVTVEGNQPQHF

V: TRBV28
J: TRBJ2-5
size: once
D: TRBD1
DNA: TGTGCCAGCAGCCGAGCGTCCCGACCCGGAACAGGGGCCCAAGAGACCCAGTACTTC
CDR3: CASSRASRPGTGAQETQYF

V: TRBV5-4
J: TRBJ1-2
size: -
D: -
DNA: TGTGCCAGCAGCTTCGGCTGGAACTATGGCTACACCTTC
CDR3: CASSFGWNYGYTF

V: TRBV6-5
J: TRBJ2-1
size: -
D: TRBD1
DNA: TGTGCCAGCATACACAGGGGTATGGAGCTAGATGAGCAGTTCTTC
CDR3: CASIHRGMELDEQFF

V: TRBV7-3
J: TRBJ2-4
size: once
D: -
DNA: TGTGCCAGCAGCCGCGACGAAGGGGCCATTCAGTACTTC
CDR3: CASSRDEGAIQYF

V: TRBV9
J: TRBJ2-3
size: -
D: TRBD2
DNA: TGTGCCAGCAGCGTAGCAATCTTTAGCGGGGGACCCACAGATACGCAGTATTTT
CDR3: CASSVAIFSGGPTDTQYF

V: TRBV18
J: TRBJ1-2
size: once
D: TRBD1
DNA: TGTGCCAGCTCAGGGACAGGGGGCCGAGGCTATGGCTACACCTTC
CDR3: CASSGTGGRGYGYTF

V: TRBV24-1
J: TRBJ2-5
size: -
D: -
DNA: TGTGCCACCAGTGGGGCAGGAGCGTACCAAGAGACCCAGTACTTC
CDR3: CATSGAGAYQETQYF

V: TRBV19
J: TRBJ2-2
size: -
D: TRBD2
DNA: TGTGCCAGTAGTATACCGGGGGGAGGCGGCGGGGAGCTGTTTTTT
CDR3: CASSIPGGGGGELFF

V: TRBV7-7
J: TRBJ1-5
size: -
D: TRBD1
DNA: TGTGCCAGCAGCCAGACAGGGGATCAGCCCCAGCATTTT
CDR3: CASSQTGDQPQHF

V: TRBV6-5
J: TRBJ1-2
size: few
D: -
DNA: TGTGCCAGCAGCGGGACGGGACCAGGCTATGGCTACACCTTC
CDR3: CASSGTGPGYGYTF

V: TRBV7-9
J: TRBJ2-5
size: once
D: -
DNA: TGTGCCAGCAGCTTAGTCCAAGAGACCCAGTACTTC
CDR3: CASSLVQETQYF

V: TRBV29-1
J: TRBJ2-3
size: -
D: -
DNA: TGCAGCGTTGATCCGAGCGCAGATACGCAGTATTTT
CDR3: CSVDPSADTQYF

V: TRBV7-2
J: TRBJ2-2
size: -
D: -
DNA: TGTGCCAGCAGCTTAGGCCCCACCACCGGGGAGCTGTTTTTT
CDR3: CASSLGPTTGELFF

V: TRBV24-1
J: TRBJ2-2
size: -
D: -
DNA: TGTGCCACCAGTGATTTCTCCACAGCGTACAACACCGGGGAGCTGTTTTTT
CDR3: CATSDFSTAYNTGELFF

V: TRBV4-2
J: TRBJ2-3
size: -
D: TRBD2
DNA: TGTGCCAGCAGCCGGACTAGCGGGGGGGCCACAGATACGCAGTATTTT
CDR3: CASSRTSGGATDTQYF

V: TRBV13
J: TRBJ2-2
size: -
D: -
DNA: TGTGCCAGCAGCCTCCGAGGGGCGGGGAACACCGGGGAGCTGTTTTTT
CDR3: CASSLRGAGNTGELFF

V: TRBV9
J: TRBJ2-5
size: once
D: TRBD2
DNA: TGTGCCAGCAGCACAACAATCGGGGGGGGAGAGACCCAGTACTTC
CDR3: CASSTTIGGGETQYF

V: TRBV2
J: TRBJ2-5
size: -
D: -
DNA: TGTGCCAGCAGCTTCCGGGGGCTGGAGACCCAGTACTTC
CDR3: CASSFRGLETQYF

V: TRBV7-2
J: TRBJ2-1
size: -
D: -
DNA: TGTGCCAGCGGTACGGTGCATAATGAGCAGTTCTTC
CDR3: CASGTVHNEQFF

V: TRBV29-1
J: TRBJ2-5
size: -
D: -
DNA: TGCAGCGCCACCCCTCGGATACGGGAACACCTCCAAGAGACCCAGTACTTC
CDR3: CSATPRIREHLQETQYF

V: TRBV27
J: TRBJ2-5
size: -
D: TRBD1
DNA: TGTGCCAGCAGTTCAAAGACAGGGGTCTTGGAGACCCAGTACTTC
CDR3: CASSSKTGVLETQYF

V: TRBV3-1/TRBV3-2
J: TRBJ2-3
size: -
D: -
DNA: TGTGCCAGCAGCCAAGTATCGGGGGAACCGGGAGATACGCAGTATTTT
CDR3: CASSQVSGEPGDTQYF